The clone carrying this T cell receptor beta chain was seen at least ten times. Its antigen is still unknown. From the RACE reads, TCRdb called clonotypes with MiXCR, one entry per CDR3 protein. The sample lists roughly 84,000 distinct CDR3 sequences, about 9.4% seen once, with more than 4% in the top ten. These data originate in a study of human T cells and chemical hapten exposure. Background on the study: Alopecia areata, totalis or universalis was found in mostly female patients. Notes on the study in general: TCRs at a frequency above 1 in 1000 stayed unchanged with DPC sensitization.

Indicated time point: patch test 2, 6 weeks after DPC sensitization. Treatment reported: therapeutic diphenylcyclopropenone sensitization with weekly scalp DPC. The CDR3 sequence is 15 residues long. V lost 3 bases and J 4 bases, leaving 16 bases between the germline ends. Sample: whole blood, taken in connection with sensitization to the hapten diphenylcyclopropenone (DPC). This sequence joins TRBV12-3 or TRBV12-4 and TRBJ2-7, with D hard to call. The TCR was taken from a woman aged 45-65 years with alopecia areata. Some clones in this sample may be carry-over from other donors' samples. CDR3 sequence: CASSFKAVAGYEQYF. CDR3 nucleotide sequence: TGTGCCAGCAGTTTCAAGGCGGTAGCCGGGTACGAGCAGTACTTC.